This T cell receptor beta chain came from a study of shared clonotypes between healthy human individuals. Study-level information: Serving as donors were a couple of women and a few men, whose ages spanned 18 to 49. Findings and limits, study-wide: It was expected that sequencing depth would affect clonotype sharing among donors.

CDR3 size: 15 residues. The V end lost 2 bases, the J end lost 0 bases, and 12 bases lay between the germline ends. CDR1 is SGHDT, CDR2 YYEEEE, per germline. Clones were read by immunoSEQ multiplex PCR, and TCRdb kept only the in-frame ones, dropping some. The sample lists 2 million to 2.5 million clones; approximately 94% were seen once. Everyone who donated was a Caucasian adult who lived in Nashville, Tennessee. Splitting the CD4+ cells yielded a CD45RA+ naive subset and a CD45RA-negative memory subset. As regards this clone: What it recognizes is unknown.

The sequencing sample was made of naive CD4+ T cells sorted from blood. The subset here: CD45RA+ positively selected. The chain couples TRBV5-6 to TRBJ2-7; no clear D. This TCR came from a man younger than 35 in good health. The CDR3 coding sequence is TGTGCCAGCAGCTTCGGGCAGATTGTCTCCTACGAGCAGTACTTC. Translated: CASSFGQIVSYEQYF.